Below, one T cell receptor (beta chain) is given with its context. Participants reported their clinical history, and cohort assignment relied on those reports. The sample originates from a study of blood T cell repertoires in COVID-19. Study-wide background: The study drew acute and convalescent COVID-19 samples from the United States, Italy and Spain. T cells, B-cell-depleted T cells, or PBMCs provided the cDNA or gDNA that served as material.

The CDR3 contains 15 residues. Trimming took 8 bases from V and 4 from J; bases not matched to a gene: 13. The V gene's germline CDR1 is SQVTM and CDR2 ANQGSEA. Clones were sequenced by immunoSEQ multiplex PCR, and TCRdb holds only the in-frame ones, with some missing. The table shows a few hundred thousand clones, with 75% to 90% occurring only once. Material: PBMCs or T cells enriched from blood (not recorded which). The chain links TRBV29-1 to TRBJ2-2; 7 positions match TRBD2. The TCR was taken from a woman in her fifties or sixties who had recovered from COVID-19. The DNA of the CDR3 is TGCAGCACGAGGACTAGTACGGGCGGCACCGGGGAGCTGTTTTTT. Amino acid sequence: CSTRTSTGGTGELFF.